This TCR beta chain was sequenced during a study of cytomegalovirus exposure and HLA in healthy donors. A word on this clone: Its antigen is not known.

Amplification used 60 Vbeta primers and 13 Jbeta primers. TCRdb keeps only in-frame clones here, not all; method: immunoSEQ multiplex PCR. The sample contains 85,000 to 130,000 clones, approximately 80% of which appear only once. Study-level findings and limits: Cytomegalovirus association was assigned to more than 150 TCR beta chains.

The TCR comes from a female donor in good health and CMV-seropositive. The sample taken for sequencing was PBMCs.

The CDR3 loop reads CASSYSGGGTYNEQFF. CDR3 in DNA: TGTGCCAGCAGTTACTCGGGGGGGGGCACCTACAATGAGCAGTTCTTC. V is TRBV6-5 and J is TRBJ2-1; D is perhaps TRBD2 (7 bases). With 0 bases removed from V and 2 bases from J, the gap between germline ends came to 11 bases. CDR3 length: 16 amino acids. CDR1 MNHEY and CDR2 SVGAGI come from the germline V gene.